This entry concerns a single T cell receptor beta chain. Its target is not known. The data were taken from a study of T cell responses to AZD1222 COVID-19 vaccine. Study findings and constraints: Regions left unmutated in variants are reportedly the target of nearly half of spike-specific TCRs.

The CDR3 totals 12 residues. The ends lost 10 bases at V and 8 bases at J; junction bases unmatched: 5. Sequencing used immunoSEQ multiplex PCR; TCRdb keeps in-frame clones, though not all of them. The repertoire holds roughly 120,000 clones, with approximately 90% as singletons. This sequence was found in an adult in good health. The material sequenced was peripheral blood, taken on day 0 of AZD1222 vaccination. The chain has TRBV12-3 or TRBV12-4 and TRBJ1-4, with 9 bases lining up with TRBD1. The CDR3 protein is CATGTGTEKLFF. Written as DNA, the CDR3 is TGTGCCACCGGGACAGGGACCGAAAAACTGTTTTTT.